This TCR beta chain emerged from a study of T cells in Graves' hyperthyroidism and ophthalmopathy (dated by TCRdb to about 2019). About the investigation overall: Peripheral blood samples were taken at initial diagnosis, before any treatment was given. To identify distinguishing TCR V-J signatures, a discovery cohort of 100 patients was used, comprising 40 to 45 with Graves' ophthalmopathy and 57 with stable Graves' hyperthyroidism. Prospective prediction of ophthalmopathy was tested in an independent validation cohort of some 20 hyperthyroidism patients and 15 to 17 patients who later progressed to ophthalmopathy. The roughly 91 discovery patients were randomly split 7:3 into training and test sets. In about 6 Graves' hyperthyroidism patients, the study also compared T-cell repertoires from thyroid tissue with T-cell repertoires from blood. After sampling, hyperthyroidism patients received methimazole starting at 30 mg daily, and ophthalmopathy patients received high-dose intravenous methylprednisolone. The paper reports TCR Vbeta CDR3 sequencing of some 140 peripheral blood samples: under 45 ophthalmopathy, around 80 hyperthyroidism and around 17 progressor patients.

Stable Graves' hyperthyroidism was defined as the absence of progression to ophthalmopathy over 18 months of follow-up. Hyperthyroidism patients were aged 18 to 65 years and newly diagnosed, with disease duration of less than 2 months. The study excluded patients with uncontrolled infections, other autoimmune diseases, pregnancy or lactation. Clinical symptoms, serum thyroxine and TRAb, thyroid ultrasound, and orbital computed tomography formed the basis for the diagnoses. Ficoll-Paque density gradient centrifugation was used to isolate PBMCs from 8 to 10 ml of fresh peripheral blood. Trizol reagent was used to extract total RNA, and RNA quality was then checked on an Agilent 2100 Bioanalyzer. TCR beta CDR3 regions were amplified from RNA transcripts. A first-round RT-PCR of the TCR CDR3 used the HTBI primer set with the Qiagen OneStep RT-PCR kit. The libraries were constructed in a second round of multiplex PCR and then size-selected and purified. Paired-end sequencing of the libraries was performed with 100 bp reads on an Illumina HiSeq2000. The authors' pipeline ran thus. Raw data were processed with SOAPnuke, discarding reads with adapters, uncalled bases, mean Phred below 15, or no exact constant-primer or identifier match. COPE v1.2.5 was used to merge the high-quality paired reads, and each unique nucleotide sequence was defined as a clonotype. MiTCR v1.1 was used to align clonotypes to the IMGT TRBV, TRBD and TRBJ reference segments. The analysis was restricted to V-J combinations with a frequency above 0.0001, which together covered about 99% of the repertoires. A TCS score was defined as the ratio of F50 (clonal expansion) to E x V (chaos), with BLOSUM62-based TCRdist applied between CDR3 peptides within each V-J. Welch's t-statistics and random forest reduced roughly 500 V-J features to roughly 13, which were used in a naive Bayes classifier (R e1071). Using fastp at Q25 and MiXCR, TCRdb reprocessed the public reads and kept productive beta chains. Duplicate CDR3 protein sequences are folded into a single record with the most common DNA and genes. V and J calls and clone size were set by TCRdb, not the authors. This sample holds under 800,000 distinct CDR3 sequences; approximately 15% were observed only once. In total, the top ten clones hold around 9.6% of the sample.

The paper's findings and limits, for the study overall: Most expanded thyroid clonotypes (frequency above 0.001) were also detected in blood, a finding suggesting that blood repertoires may reflect thyroid immune responses. In cross-validation, a model built on a 13 V-J signature told ophthalmopathy apart from stable hyperthyroidism with 85% to 90% sensitivity and about 81% specificity, and in testing the same model reached 80%/75%. In validation, the model predicted progression to ophthalmopathy with approximately 71% sensitivity and approximately 72% specificity, a median of around six months before onset. Sample size was not statistically predetermined, and investigators were not blinded to group allocation.

CDR1 is given as MNHNS and CDR2 as SASEGT, both from the germline V gene. Compared with germline, V lacks 6 bases and J lacks 2 bases; bases without a gene match: 19. The CDR3 holds 19 amino acids from the cysteine to the phenylalanine. Just CDR3 DNA is preserved here, 57 bases in frame from base 1. This clonotype was seen more than once but under ten times. Its specific antigen is unknown. The input lacks base qualities; no much larger clone sits a single base away. The sample taken for sequencing was blood. Recombination connected TRBV6-1 to TRBJ2-3, with 8 junctional bases fitting TRBD2. This sequence was found in a young woman with Graves' hyperthyroidism. The nucleotide sequence is given as TGTGCCAGCAGCCGTACAGCGAAATATAGCGGGATCCCCACAGATACGCAGTATTTT. Its protein is CASSRTAKYSGIPTDTQYF.